What follows are 17 T cell receptor beta chains derived from one specimen sequenced in a study of T-cell memory formation after mild COVID-19. TCRdb independently ran MiXCR on the 5' RACE reads; one entry per CDR3 protein. The sample carries over 350,000 distinct CDR3 sequences, approximately 24% recorded once. Sequenced sample: PBMCs or a T cell subset sorted from them (not recorded which). The receptors come from an adult woman who had mild COVID-19 (a few samples of this study predate the infection). Cell type and time point are not known.

The rearrangement joins TRBV19 to TRBJ1-1; a possible D gene is TRBD1 (6 bases). The CDR3 extends over 15 amino acids. Germline V gene lookup returns CDR1 LNHDA and CDR2 SQIVND (reference sequence). The V and J ends lost 2 bases and 2 bases respectively, with 12 bases between them. In nucleotides, the CDR3 is TGTGCCAGTAGTATATCAGGGGTGACAAACACTGAAGCTTTCTTT. Its translation is CASSISGVTNTEAFF.

The CDR3 DNA reads as TGTGCCAGCAGCGTCTCAGGACAGGGACGACAGCCCCAGCATTTT. Its protein product is CASSVSGQGRQPQHF. The V and J genes are TRBV9 and TRBJ1-5; 8 positions agree with TRBD1. The CDR3 consists of 15 residues. CDR1 and CDR2 (germline): SGDLS, YYNGEE. V shed 2 bases and J 7 bases; nucleotides not matched to a gene: 8.

The rearrangement uses TRBV29-1 and TRBJ1-1; no definite D call. CDR3 length: 12 amino acids. CDR1 and CDR2 (germline): SQVTM, ANQGSEA. V was trimmed by 7 bases and J by 1 base, leaving 10 bases between them. Here the CDR3 reads CSGEAGNTEAFF. Here the CDR3 DNA reads TGCAGCGGCGAGGCAGGGAACACTGAAGCTTTCTTT.

This clonotype showed up many times. CDR3 sequence reads: CASSSRQGGGAEAFF. The CDR3 region has the DNA TGCGCCAGCAGCTCTCGACAGGGAGGAGGTGCTGAAGCTTTCTTT. The rearrangement links TRBV5-1 to TRBJ1-1; 7 bases line up with TRBD1. The V gene end was trimmed by 3 bases and the J gene end by 6 bases; junction bases not matched to a gene: 11. Germline lookup yields CDR1 SGHRS and CDR2 YFSETQ. This CDR3 has 15 amino acids.

V and J are TRBV28 and TRBJ2-2; 11 nucleotides match TRBD1. J lost 7 bases, V lost 4 bases, and 8 bases had no gene match. Germline CDR1 and CDR2: MDHEN and SYDVKM. This CDR3 comprises 16 residues. The CDR3 nucleotides read TGTGCCAGCAGTTCTCCGGACAGGGGGCTGAGCGGGGAGCTGTTTTTT. Encoded protein: CASSSPDRGLSGELFF.

This clonotype was detected only a few times. The chain has TRBV7-8 and TRBJ2-3, with 8 nucleotides matching TRBD1. With V trimmed by 5 bases and J by 4 bases, 11 bases remained unmatched. The CDR3 has 16 residues. Germline lookup yields CDR1 SGHVS and CDR2 FQNEAQ. CDR3 residues: CASSLGQGWSPDTQYF. The CDR3, as DNA: TGTGCCAGCAGCCTAGGACAGGGTTGGAGCCCAGATACGCAGTATTTT.

The V gene is TRBV18, the J gene TRBJ1-2; D unclear. V was shortened by 3 bases and J by 5 bases, with 19 bases between the two germline ends. The CDR3 runs 16 residues. CDR1 KGHSH and CDR2 LQKENI come from the germline V gene. CDR3 in DNA: TGTGCCAGCTCACCTCTCTCGAGAGGAGGATCTTATGGCTACACCTTC. Translating it yields CASSPLSRGGSYGYTF.

This clonotype was observed a handful of times. The rearrangement uses TRBV20-1 and TRBJ2-5; D is uncertain. This CDR3 comprises 14 residues. The germline V gene has CDR1 DFQATT and CDR2 SNEGSKA (reference sequence). V lost 0 bases and J lost 1, with 9 bases in between. As DNA, the CDR3 is TGCAGTGCTAGAGAACCCGTAAGCCAAGAGACCCAGTACTTC. Its protein product is CSAREPVSQETQYF.

This rearrangement joins TRBV7-9 to TRBJ1-4; D is ambiguous. The CDR3 contains 12 residues. The germline V gene encodes CDR1 SEHNR and CDR2 FQNEAQ (reference sequence). Trimming took off 1 base at V and 8 bases at J, with 5 bases between the two ends. Here the CDR3 DNA reads TGTGCCAGCAGCTTAGGGTTGGAAAAACTGTTTTTT. Translation gives CASSLGLEKLFF.

V is TRBV12-3 or TRBV12-4 and J is TRBJ1-3, with no clear D. CDR3 size: 14 residues. The V end lost 3 bases, the J end lost 4 bases, and 10 bases lay between the germline ends. DNA for the CDR3: TGTGCCAGCAGTTTTGTGGGGTTCGGAAACACCATATATTTT. It specifies CASSFVGFGNTIYF.

This clonotype has more than one count but fewer than ten. This chain links TRBV10-3 with TRBJ1-6; D might be TRBD1 (5 bases). Per the germline V gene, CDR1 is ENHRY and CDR2 is SYGVKD. The V end was cut by 3 bases, the J end by 7 bases, with 19 bases between. The length of the CDR3 is 17 residues. CDR3 loop: CAISDGSTGRGNSPLHF. DNA of the CDR3: TGTGCCATCAGTGATGGCTCGACCGGCCGGGGGAATTCACCCCTCCACTTT.

This clonotype was seen only a few times. The chain couples TRBV28 to TRBJ1-1, with no clear D. The CDR3 is 17 amino acids. The germline V gene has CDR1 MDHEN and CDR2 SYDVKM. V lost 4 bases, J lost 0 bases, and 18 bases lay in between. The CDR3 DNA is TGTGCCAGCAGTTCTGGGTCAGTGCCTTTAATGAACACTGAAGCTTTCTTT. Its translation: CASSSGSVPLMNTEAFF.

This clonotype was counted once. The genes are TRBV2 and TRBJ2-7; the D gene could be TRBD1 or TRBD2 (6 bases each). V was pared by 6 bases and J by 4 bases, with 16 bases between. Per the germline V gene, CDR1 is SNHLY and CDR2 is FYNNEI. The length of the CDR3 is 14 residues. The CDR3 DNA reads as TGTGCCAGCAGCACGGGGGCAGGGAATTACGAGCAGTACTTC. It translates to CASSTGAGNYEQYF.

This chain links TRBV7-3 with TRBJ2-4, with D hard to call. The germline V gene has CDR1 SGHTA and CDR2 FQGTGA. The CDR3 runs 13 residues. V was pared by 0 bases and J by 3 bases, with 3 bases between. The chain's CDR3 is CASSLTSKNIQYF. Written as DNA, the CDR3 is TGTGCCAGCAGCTTAACCAGCAAAAACATTCAGTACTTC.

The chain recombines TRBV21-1 with TRBJ2-7; the D call TRBD1 from the table was never checked on the DNA. TRBV21-1 is a recognized pseudogene. The CDR3 loop spans 15 amino acids. As DNA, the CDR3 is TGTGCCAGCAGCAAAGGGCCTGGGGACGGGTACGAGCAGTACTTC. It codes for CASSKGPGDGYEQYF.

The table lists this clonotype with a few counts. The chain joins TRBV20-1 to TRBJ2-3; TRBD2 might be the D (5 bases). Germline V gene data show CDR1 as DFQATT and CDR2 as SNEGSKA (reference sequence). V was shortened by 6 bases and J by 1 base, with 11 bases between the two germline ends. The CDR3 length is 13 residues. The CDR3 is CSAIATGTDTQYF. CDR3 sequence (DNA): TGCAGTGCGATAGCGACGGGCACAGATACGCAGTATTTT.

The rearrangement joins TRBV20-1 to TRBJ2-1; a weak D match, TRBD1 (5 bases). CDR3 size: 13 residues. V lost 0 bases, J lost 8 bases, and 11 bases lay in between. CDR1 is DFQATT, CDR2 SNEGSKA, per germline (reference sequence). DNA of the CDR3: TGCAGTGCTAGAGATCCAAGCAGGGATGAGCAGTTCTTC. Encoded protein: CSARDPSRDEQFF.